What follows are 3 T cell receptor beta chains derived from one specimen sequenced in a study of blood T cell repertoires in COVID-19. Sequencing used immunoSEQ multiplex PCR; TCRdb keeps in-frame clones, though not all of them. The sample includes fewer than 400,000 clones, around 83% of them seen just once. Specimen: peripheral blood. Source of these receptors: a man younger than 45 with active or convalescent COVID-19.

This chain joins TRBV5-4 and TRBJ1-1, with D unresolved. The CDR3 has 13 residues. Germline V gene data show CDR1 as SGHNT and CDR2 as YYREEE (reference sequence). Trimming shortened V by 5 bases and J by 1 base, and 9 bases separated the two germline ends. DNA for the CDR3: TGTGCCAGCAGACCCGGGAAGAACACTGAAGCTTTCTTT. This sequence encodes CASRPGKNTEAFF.

This clone was counted once. J is TRBJ2-2 and V is TRBV19; 9 nucleotides align to TRBD2. The CDR3 spans 16 residues. The trim removed 7 bases at V and 1 base at J, leaving 7 bases unmatched. Germline V gene lookup returns CDR1 LNHDA and CDR2 SQIVND (reference sequence). CDR3 sequence: CASKKRGALNTGELFF. Written as DNA, the CDR3 is TGTGCCAGTAAAAAGCGGGGGGCATTGAACACCGGGGAGCTGTTTTTT.

The CDR3 region is CASRFGTGVEKLFF. CDR3 bases: TGTGCCAGCAGATTCGGGACAGGAGTTGAAAAACTGTTTTTT. This chain links TRBV7-9 with TRBJ1-4, with 8 bases aligning to TRBD1. With V trimmed by 6 bases and J by 7 bases, 7 bases remained unmatched. CDR1 and CDR2 (germline): SEHNR, FQNEAQ (reference sequence). The CDR3 spans 14 residues. The whole variable domain, filled in from reference TRBV7-9 and TRBJ1-4, reads DTGVSQNPRHKITKRGQNVTFRCDPISEHNRLYWYRQTLGQGPEFLTYFQNEAQLEKSRLLSDRFSAERPKGSFSTLEIQRTEQGDSAMYLCASRFGTGVEKLFFGSGTQLSVL.